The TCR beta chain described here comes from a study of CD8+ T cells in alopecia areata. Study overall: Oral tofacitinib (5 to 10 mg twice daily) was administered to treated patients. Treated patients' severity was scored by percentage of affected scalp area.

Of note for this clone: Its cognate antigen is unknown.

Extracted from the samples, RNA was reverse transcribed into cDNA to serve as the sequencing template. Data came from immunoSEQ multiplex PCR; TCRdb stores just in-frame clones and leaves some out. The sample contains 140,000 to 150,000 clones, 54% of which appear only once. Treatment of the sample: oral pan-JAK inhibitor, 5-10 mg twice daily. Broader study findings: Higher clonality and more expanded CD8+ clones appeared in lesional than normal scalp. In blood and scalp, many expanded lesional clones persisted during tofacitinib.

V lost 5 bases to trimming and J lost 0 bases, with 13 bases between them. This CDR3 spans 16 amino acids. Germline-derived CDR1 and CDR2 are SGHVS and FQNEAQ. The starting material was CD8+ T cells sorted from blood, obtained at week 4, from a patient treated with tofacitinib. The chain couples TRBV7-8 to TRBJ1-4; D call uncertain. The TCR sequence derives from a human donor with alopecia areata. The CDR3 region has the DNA TGTGCCAGCAGCCGGCCAGAAGATACAACTAATGAAAAACTGTTTTTT. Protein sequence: CASSRPEDTTNEKLFF.